The present TCR beta chain was sequenced within a study of CD8 T cells in Susac syndrome. The CDR3 loop spans 16 amino acids. Germline V gives CDR1 SNHLY, CDR2 FYNNEI. V lost 6 bases to trimming and J lost 2 bases, with 17 bases between them. RNA amounts of about 0.5 to 1 ug underwent reverse transcription with random hexamers. The authors amplified TCR beta CDR3 across 54 Vbeta and 13 Jbeta using immunoSEQ multiplex PCR. One entry per CDR3 protein, called by TCRdb with MiXCR from the immunoSEQ multiplex PCR reads. Counted here are roughly 200,000 distinct CDR3 sequences, approximately 95% occurring once; the ten biggest clones make up approximately 0.08%. Sequencing of TCR beta covered CD8+ and CD4+ T cells obtained from blood. Purification of the CD8+ and CD4+ T cells relied on negative isolation, and TEMRA cells underwent FACS enrichment.

Sample: CD4+ T cells from PBMCs. The TCR was taken from a human donor with multiple sclerosis. This chain links TRBV2 with TRBJ2-1; a possible D gene is TRBD1 (6 bases). The CDR3 DNA is TGTGCCAGCAGAACCGGGACACAACCTCCCTACAATGAGCAGTTCTTC. Amino acid sequence: CASRTGTQPPYNEQFF.